This TCR beta chain comes out of a study of tumor T cells in aggressive B-cell lymphoma. The V and J ends lost 6 bases and 6 bases respectively, with 6 bases between them. Germline V gene data show CDR1 as MNHNS and CDR2 as SASEGT. The CDR3 has 11 residues. This clone was recorded once. Produced via immunoSEQ multiplex PCR; TCRdb's table is partial and in-frame only. This sample carries thousands of clones, 92% of them seen once, and the ten largest clones take approximately 7%. This rearrangement joins TRBV6-1 to TRBJ1-3, with unresolved D. This TCR was sampled from an adult with diffuse large B cell lymphoma. Sequenced input: tumor tissue. The CDR3 sequence is CASRKPNTIYF. The CDR3 DNA sequence: TGTGCCAGCAGGAAGCCAAACACCATATATTTT.